The rows below give T cell receptor beta chains drawn from one sample of a study of blood T cell repertoires in COVID-19. Generated by immunoSEQ multiplex PCR, the TCRdb table keeps only in-frame clones and is missing some. Of hundreds of thousands of clones detected, around 88% appear once; the ten largest clones hold approximately 5%. Sample: peripheral blood. These receptors all come from a woman at least 80 years old with COVID-19, enrolled during active disease. CDR3s include the opening cysteine and the closing phenylalanine or tryptophan. A D gene is named only where the DNA matches it firmly. Clone size is given for some rows only: seen once, a few or many times, or a class if the clone is expanded.

J gene | D gene | clone size | V gene | CDR3 DNA | CDR3 protein
TRBJ1-2 | TRBD1 | - | TRBV7-9 | TGTGCCAGCAGCTTAGCAGGACAGGGCCCCTATGGCTACACCTTC | CASSLAGQGPYGYTF
TRBJ2-7 | TRBD1 | - | TRBV5-5 | TGTGCCAGCAGCTCTCCGGGACAGGACTACGAGCAGTACTTC | CASSSPGQDYEQYF
TRBJ1-2 | - | - | TRBV30 | TGTGCCTGGAGTCCCCCGGGATCTTATGGCTACACCTTC | CAWSPPGSYGYTF
TRBJ1-5 | - | few | TRBV7-2 | TGTGCCAGCACCCCGGGGGGGGAGCCCCAGCATTTT | CASTPGGEPQHF
TRBJ2-7 | - | - | TRBV7-9 | TGTGCCAGCAGCTCTGATCCTAATCATTCCTCCTACGAGCAGTACTTC | CASSSDPNHSSYEQYF
TRBJ1-4 | TRBD1 | - | TRBV18 | TGTGCCAGCTCACCTCAGGGGGCCGCAACTAATGAAAAACTGTTTTTT | CASSPQGAATNEKLFF
TRBJ2-7 | - | - | TRBV7-2 | TGTGCCAGCAGCTTAGTTCAAGGGGCCTACGAGCAGTACTTC | CASSLVQGAYEQYF
TRBJ1-1 | TRBD1 | - | TRBV27 | TGTGCCAGAAGGGGGCGAGACACTGAAGCTTTCTTT | CARRGRDTEAFF
TRBJ1-1 | TRBD1 | - | TRBV6-6 | TGTGCCAGTAAAGACAGGGAGGACACTGAAGCTTTCTTT | CASKDREDTEAFF
TRBJ1-5 | - | - | TRBV7-2 | TGTGCCAGCAGCTTAGGCCTTGCGGGAGTCCGTAGCAATCAGCCCCAGCATTTT | CASSLGLAGVRSNQPQHF
TRBJ1-1 | - | - | TRBV10-1 | TGCGCCAGCAGTGAGACGCAACGGGACACACTGAACACTGAAGCTTTCTTT | CASSETQRDTLNTEAFF
TRBJ1-5 | - | - | TRBV2 | TGTGCCAGCAGTGAGGGGCAGGCTTGGGATCAGCCCCAGCATTTT | CASSEGQAWDQPQHF
TRBJ1-3 | TRBD1 | few | TRBV28 | TGTGCCAGCAGTTTATCAGGGGGTGGTGGAAACACCATATATTTT | CASSLSGGGGNTIYF
TRBJ1-5 | TRBD1 | - | TRBV9 | TGTGCTAGCAGCGGGACAGGGGATCAGCCCCAGCATTTT | CASSGTGDQPQHF
TRBJ1-1 | - | - | TRBV18 | TGTGCCAGCTCATTGAGGACTGAGAACACTGAAGCTTTCTTT | CASSLRTENTEAFF
TRBJ1-5 | - | few | TRBV7-2 | TGTGCCAGCAGCTCATCAGGGGATCAGCCCCAGCATTTT | CASSSSGDQPQHF